The source of this T cell receptor (beta chain) is a study of long-term antiretroviral therapy in people with HIV. Germline V gene lookup returns CDR1 SGHAT and CDR2 FQNNGV. Trimming cost V 1 base and J 3 bases, with 12 bases left between them. The length of the CDR3 is 15 residues. Study-wide findings and caveats: The study found that diversity rose after ART but stayed below transplant donor controls. HIV repertoires spanned tighter CDR3 length ranges than controls did. Repertoire dominance by clones expanded before ART was seen at all time points.

A note on this clone: Its antigen is still unknown.

Runs used v3.0 of the immunoSEQ assay and were done at survey level. Sequenced by immunoSEQ multiplex PCR; TCRdb stores in-frame clones only, minus some. Of more than 30,000 clones detected, 70% to 80% appear once; the ten largest clones hold under 4%. The sample was unsorted PBMCs, taken 1.9 years after starting antiretroviral therapy. V and J are TRBV11-2 and TRBJ1-2; D remains unclear. This clonotype was obtained from a man between 18 and 35 years old with HIV. CDR3 loop: CASSLVLGIDYGYTF. CDR3 nucleotide sequence: TGTGCCAGCAGCTTAGTGTTAGGGATAGACTATGGCTACACCTTC.